This T cell receptor (beta chain) is from a study of Ad26.COV2.S vaccination and SARS-CoV-2 variants. Germline loops: CDR1 MNHEY, CDR2 SVGAGI. V lost 7 bases and J lost 4, with 19 bases in between. The CDR3 has 15 amino acids. The treatment here: some 20 received Ad26.COV2.S at low or high dose, single or two shots; several received placebo; per-sample allocation not given. Samples came from day 63 after the first vaccine or placebo injection. TCRdb keeps only in-frame clones here, not all; method: immunoSEQ multiplex PCR. Among some 410,000 clones listed, about 92% were seen once. The origin of this receptor is a person between 18 and 60 years old who received the Ad26.COV2.S COVID-19 vaccine or a placebo. The chain joins TRBV6-5 to TRBJ1-2; D not resolved. Sequencing was performed on peripheral blood, taken in a trial of Ad26.COV2.S vaccine versus placebo. The CDR3 is CASTSRTRAIYGYTF. DNA for the CDR3: TGTGCCAGCACCTCTCGAACACGGGCAATCTATGGCTACACCTTC.